This T cell receptor (beta chain) was found in a study of T cell responses to AZD1222 COVID-19 vaccine. As concerns this clone: Its antigen remains unidentified.

V gave up 0 bases and J gave up 2 bases, with 5 bases separating them. Germline CDR1 is LGHDT and CDR2 is YNNKEL (reference sequence). There are 14 residues in the CDR3. Study-wide points: Sampling captured repertoires only after the peak T cell response. Elevations in Spike-specific TCR breadth and depth followed administration of two AZD1222 doses. Donors in the cohort were predominantly white British and more often female, and clonal diversity was possibly underestimated.

TCRdb keeps only in-frame clones here, not all; method: immunoSEQ multiplex PCR. The table records fewer than 150,000 clones, 85% to 95% of them present only once. The chain joins TRBV3-1 (or the pseudogene TRBV3-2) to TRBJ2-1; D perhaps matches TRBD1 (5 bases). The input for sequencing was peripheral blood, taken 28 days after the second AZD1222 dose. The source of this sequence is an adult who received the AZD1222 COVID-19 vaccine. Here the CDR3 reads CASSQEGAYNEQFF. CDR3 coding DNA: TGTGCCAGCAGCCAAGAAGGGGCCTACAATGAGCAGTTCTTC.